This is a list of T cell receptor beta chains from one sample in a study of early T cells in non-severe SARS-CoV-2 infection. TCRdb called the 5' RACE reads again in MiXCR, with one record for every CDR3 protein. The sample has around 56,000 distinct CDR3 sequences, 7.7% seen once; the top ten hold approximately 10%. Sequenced material: whole blood, taken at baseline. These TCRs come from an adult who was a healthcare worker with PCR-confirmed SARS-CoV-2 infection or an uninfected control (not recorded which). The CDR3 runs from the conserved cysteine through the conserved F or W. A D gene is named only where the DNA matches it firmly.

>TRBV29-1|NA
CSVEEPLNTEAFF
>TRBV20-1|TRBD1
CSARGGQGDEQYF
>TRBV20-1|TRBD1
CSAPSWGQGLNEQFF
>TRBV18|TRBD1
CASSPGTGEYEQYF
>TRBV7-6|TRBD2
CASSPSGMETQYF
>TRBV12-3/TRBV12-4|NA
CASSLSSPGELFF
>TRBV9|NA
CASSVGIIGGTRPYNSPLHF
>TRBV5-1|TRBD1
CASSFSYDRVLYGYTF
>TRBV5-1|TRBD2
CASSSGLAGGPTETQYF
>TRBV12-3/TRBV12-4|NA
CASSLGFGGHEQYF
>TRBV6-2/TRBV6-3|TRBD2
CASTAGGYYEQYF
>TRBV7-6|NA
CASSSTWGNEKLFF
>TRBV24-1|TRBD2
CATSDFASGSYNEQFF
>TRBV5-1|TRBD1
CASRVRQGNEQFF
>TRBV11-2|NA
CASSFHRNTEAFF
>TRBV3-1|NA
CASSQGQRLSTQYF
>TRBV4-1|NA
CASSQPQGAGELFF
>TRBV25-1|NA
CASSERPGPAHEQYF
>TRBV14|NA
CASSQETHYSPLHF
>TRBV6-5|NA
CASSYWDDQTEAFF
>TRBV4-2|NA
CASSRDSPNEQYF
>TRBV20-1|NA
CSARALRAYGYTF